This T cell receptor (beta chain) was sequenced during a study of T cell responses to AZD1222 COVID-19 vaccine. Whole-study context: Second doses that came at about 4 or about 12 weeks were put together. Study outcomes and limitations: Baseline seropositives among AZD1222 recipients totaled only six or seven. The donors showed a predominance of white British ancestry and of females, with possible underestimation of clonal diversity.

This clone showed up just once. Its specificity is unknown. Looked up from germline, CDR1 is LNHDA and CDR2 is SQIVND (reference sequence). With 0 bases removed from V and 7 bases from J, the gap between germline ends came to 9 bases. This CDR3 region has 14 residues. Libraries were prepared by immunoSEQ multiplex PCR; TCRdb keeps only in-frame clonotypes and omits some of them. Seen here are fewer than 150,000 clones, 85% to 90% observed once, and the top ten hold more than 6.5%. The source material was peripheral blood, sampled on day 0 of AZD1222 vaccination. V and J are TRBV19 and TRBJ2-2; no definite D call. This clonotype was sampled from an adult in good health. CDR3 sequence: CASSIDLFDGELFF. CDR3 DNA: TGTGCCAGTAGTATAGATCTATTTGACGGGGAGCTGTTTTTT.